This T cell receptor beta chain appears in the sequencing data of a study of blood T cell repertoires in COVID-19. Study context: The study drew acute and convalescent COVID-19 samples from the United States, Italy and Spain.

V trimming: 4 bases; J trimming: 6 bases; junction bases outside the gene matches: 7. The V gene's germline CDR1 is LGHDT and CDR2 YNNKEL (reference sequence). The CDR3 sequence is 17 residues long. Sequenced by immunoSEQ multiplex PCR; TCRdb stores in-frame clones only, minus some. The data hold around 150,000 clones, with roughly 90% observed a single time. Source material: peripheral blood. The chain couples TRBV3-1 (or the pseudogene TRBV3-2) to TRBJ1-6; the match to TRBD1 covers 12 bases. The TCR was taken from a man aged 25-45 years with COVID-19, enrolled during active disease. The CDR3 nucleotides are TGTGCCAGCAGCCCCCGGGACAGGGGGCAGGCTAATTCACCCCTCCACTTT. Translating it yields CASSPRDRGQANSPLHF.